Sequencing of this T cell receptor beta chain was carried out in a study of CD8 T cells in ankylosing spondylitis. Study-level points and caveats: Some of the motif variants had earlier been found in reactive arthritis patients' fluid and blood.

In regard to this clonotype: Antigen: not known.

This CDR3 region has 13 residues. J was trimmed by 8 bases and V by 3 bases; bases with no gene match: 7. Germline CDR1 DFQATT, CDR2 SNEGSKA (reference sequence). Quantitative 5'-RACE with molecular barcodes was used to make the TCR beta libraries. TCRdb used MiXCR to reprocess the 5' RACE reads, holding one entry per CDR3 protein. The sample holds 250,000 to 300,000 distinct CDR3 sequences; 20% are singletons and the top ten take 7.5% to 9%. Sequenced sample: blood, either unsorted or a sorted T cell fraction (not recorded which). The receptor was derived from a male donor with ankylosing spondylitis or in good health (not recorded which). The gene calls are TRBV20-1 and TRBJ2-4; 7 positions match TRBD2. The CDR3 is CSARRELGDIQYF. The CDR3 bases are TGCAGTGCTAGGCGGGAGCTCGGGGACATTCAGTACTTC.